The clone carrying this T cell receptor beta chain was observed a handful of times. Both iRepertoire HTBI primers and Arm-PCR of CDR3 regions were used to build the TCR beta libraries. TCRdb re-called the multiplex PCR reads with MiXCR, one entry per CDR3 protein. The table shows a few hundred thousand distinct CDR3 sequences, with 20% to 30% occurring only once. The sample comes from a study of regulatory T cells in long-lasting Graves disease. Germline values: CDR1 SGHTA, CDR2 FQGNSA. This CDR3 is 16 amino acids long. With 2 bases clipped from V and 3 bases from J, the junction kept 10 bases outside the gene matches. The time point is: persistent/refractory GD, antithyroid drugs over 5 years with positive TRAb. Construction of the TCR library relied on RNA isolated from PBMCs.

This TCR derives from a female donor with Graves disease. The V gene is TRBV7-2, the J gene TRBJ2-7, with TRBD1 matching 7 bases. Sample: peripheral blood mononuclear cells (PBMCs), taken when the disease was refractory, from a patient treated with antithyroid drugs. CDR3 loop: CASSLRGRGQFYEQYF. CDR3 nucleotides: TGTGCCAGCAGCTTAAGAGGTAGGGGACAGTTCTACGAGCAGTACTTC.